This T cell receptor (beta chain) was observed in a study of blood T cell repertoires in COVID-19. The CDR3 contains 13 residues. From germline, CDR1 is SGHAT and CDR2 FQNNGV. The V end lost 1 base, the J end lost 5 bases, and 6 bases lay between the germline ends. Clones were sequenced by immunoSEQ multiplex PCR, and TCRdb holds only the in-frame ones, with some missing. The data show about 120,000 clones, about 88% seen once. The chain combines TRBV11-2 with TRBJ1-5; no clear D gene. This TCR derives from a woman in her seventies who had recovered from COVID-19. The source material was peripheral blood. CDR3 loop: CASSLVGDQPQHF. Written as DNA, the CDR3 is TGTGCCAGCAGCTTAGTCGGGGATCAGCCCCAGCATTTT. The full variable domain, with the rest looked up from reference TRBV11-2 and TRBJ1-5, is EAGVAQSPRYKIIEKRQSVAFWCNPISGHATLYWYQQILGQGPKLLIQFQNNGVVDDSQLPKDRFSAERLKGVDSTLKIQPAKLEDSAVYLCASSLVGDQPQHFGDGTRLSIL.